The sequence of this T cell receptor beta chain was determined in a study of shared clonotypes between healthy human individuals. General study points: Four donors had about 5.1% of their naive CD4 clonotypes in common.

From CD4+ cells came CD45RA+ naive and CD45RA-negative memory subsets. The protocol was immunoSEQ multiplex PCR, while the TCRdb copy is restricted to in-frame clones and leaves out a portion. The profile shows about a million clones, approximately 80% of them singletons. A remark on this clone: Its cognate antigen is unknown.

The CDR3 has 14 residues. Trimming removed 2 bases from V and 8 bases from J, with 13 bases in between. The germline CDR1 and CDR2 sequences are LNHNV and YYDKDF (reference sequence). The sample comprised memory CD4+ T cells from PBMCs. Subset in this sample: CD45RA-negative fraction. The genes are TRBV15 and TRBJ2-1; a possible D gene is TRBD2 (7 bases). This TCR came from a young man in good health. Some clones in this sample may be carry-over from other donors' samples. In nucleotides, the CDR3 is TGTGCCACCAGCAGACGCCGGGGGGCCGATGAGCAGTTCTTC. Protein product: CATSRRRGADEQFF.